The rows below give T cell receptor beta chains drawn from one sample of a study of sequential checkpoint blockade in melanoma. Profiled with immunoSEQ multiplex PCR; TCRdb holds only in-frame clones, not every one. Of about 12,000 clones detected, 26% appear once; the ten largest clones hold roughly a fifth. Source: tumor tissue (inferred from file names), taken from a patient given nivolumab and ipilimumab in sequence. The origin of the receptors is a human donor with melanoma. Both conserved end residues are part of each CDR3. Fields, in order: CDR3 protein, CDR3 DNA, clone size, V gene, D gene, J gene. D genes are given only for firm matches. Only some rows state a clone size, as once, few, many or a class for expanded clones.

cdr3_aa: CASSLPENSGNTIYF; cdr3_nt: TGTGCCAGCAGCTTGCCGGAAAACTCTGGAAACACCATATATTTT; clone_size: NA; v_call: TRBV7-6; d_call: NA; j_call: TRBJ1-3
cdr3_aa: CASSPPFDTNYGYTF; cdr3_nt: TGTGCCAGCTCACCACCGTTTGATACTAACTATGGCTACACCTTC; clone_size: few; v_call: TRBV18; d_call: NA; j_call: TRBJ1-2
cdr3_aa: CASSVEIVGEQFF; cdr3_nt: TGTGCCAGCAGCGTAGAAATTGTGGGGGAGCAGTTCTTC; clone_size: NA; v_call: TRBV9; d_call: NA; j_call: TRBJ2-1
cdr3_aa: CASSYPGLIRETQYF; cdr3_nt: TGTGCCAGCAGTTACCCGGGACTAATCCGGGAGACCCAGTACTTC; clone_size: few; v_call: TRBV6-8; d_call: TRBD2; j_call: TRBJ2-5
cdr3_aa: CAISERGAGSPLHF; cdr3_nt: TGTGCCATCAGTGAGAGGGGGGCTGGATCACCCCTCCACTTT; clone_size: NA; v_call: TRBV10-3; d_call: NA; j_call: TRBJ1-6
cdr3_aa: CAIQQTGRVEKLFF; cdr3_nt: TGTGCCATTCAGCAGACGGGGAGGGTAGAAAAACTGTTTTTT; clone_size: NA; v_call: TRBV15; d_call: NA; j_call: TRBJ1-4
cdr3_aa: CASSDSMSGTQYF; cdr3_nt: TGTGCCAGCAGTGACTCGATGAGCGGTACGCAGTATTTT; clone_size: few; v_call: TRBV6-8; d_call: NA; j_call: TRBJ2-3
cdr3_aa: CAISEGTSGGTFQETQYF; cdr3_nt: TGTGCCATCAGCGAAGGGACTAGCGGGGGGACCTTCCAAGAGACCCAGTACTTC; clone_size: few; v_call: TRBV6-8; d_call: TRBD2; j_call: TRBJ2-5
cdr3_aa: CASSDRDYIYNEQFF; cdr3_nt: TGTGCCAGCAGCGATCGGGACTATATATACAATGAGCAGTTCTTC; clone_size: many; v_call: TRBV11-3; d_call: TRBD2; j_call: TRBJ2-1
cdr3_aa: CASSSPYAPGANVLTF; cdr3_nt: TGCGCCAGCAGCTCCCCCTACGCCCCTGGGGCCAACGTCCTGACTTTC; clone_size: NA; v_call: TRBV5-1; d_call: NA; j_call: TRBJ2-6
cdr3_aa: CASSSQGVLGTTEAFF; cdr3_nt: TGTGCCAGCAGTTCACAGGGAGTGTTGGGAACAACTGAAGCTTTCTTT; clone_size: many; v_call: TRBV9; d_call: NA; j_call: TRBJ1-1
cdr3_aa: CASSVATGTGSNQPQHF; cdr3_nt: TGTGCCAGCAGTGTCGCCACCGGGACAGGAAGCAATCAGCCCCAGCATTTT; clone_size: once; v_call: TRBV6-8; d_call: TRBD1; j_call: TRBJ1-5
cdr3_aa: CASSTGRPNGPQHF; cdr3_nt: TGTGCCAGCAGTACTGGACGGCCTAACGGTCCCCAGCATTTT; clone_size: NA; v_call: TRBV28; d_call: NA; j_call: TRBJ1-5
cdr3_aa: CASSRLAGGPYQETQYF; cdr3_nt: TGCGCCAGCAGCCGCCTAGCGGGGGGGCCTTATCAAGAGACCCAGTACTTC; clone_size: NA; v_call: TRBV10-2; d_call: TRBD2; j_call: TRBJ2-5
cdr3_aa: CASSLEGRQGAGNTIYF; cdr3_nt: TGCGCCAGCAGCTTGGAGGGGCGACAGGGAGCTGGAAACACCATATATTTT; clone_size: few; v_call: TRBV5-1; d_call: TRBD1; j_call: TRBJ1-3
cdr3_aa: CASSYEGSGGTNTGELFF; cdr3_nt: TGTGCCAGCAGTTACGAGGGTAGCGGGGGGACGAACACCGGGGAGCTGTTTTTT; clone_size: NA; v_call: TRBV6-8; d_call: TRBD2; j_call: TRBJ2-2
cdr3_aa: CASTHPRGRGVGANVLTF; cdr3_nt: TGCGCCAGCACCCACCCCAGGGGTCGAGGTGTCGGGGCCAACGTCCTGACTTTC; clone_size: few; v_call: TRBV5-1; d_call: NA; j_call: TRBJ2-6
cdr3_aa: CATSRDRFYTEAFF; cdr3_nt: TGTGCCACCAGCAGGGACAGGTTTTACACTGAAGCTTTCTTT; clone_size: NA; v_call: TRBV15; d_call: TRBD1; j_call: TRBJ1-1
cdr3_aa: CASSGPNRPTDTQYF; cdr3_nt: TGCGCCAGCAGTGGGCCCAACAGACCTACAGATACGCAGTATTTT; clone_size: NA; v_call: TRBV10-2; d_call: NA; j_call: TRBJ2-3
cdr3_aa: CASSPDGFMNTEAFF; cdr3_nt: TGTGCCAGCAGCCCGGACGGCTTCATGAACACTGAAGCTTTCTTT; clone_size: medium-sized; v_call: TRBV11-3; d_call: NA; j_call: TRBJ1-1
cdr3_aa: CASTVGTGGLETQYF; cdr3_nt: TGTGCCAGCACGGTCGGGACAGGCGGGCTGGAGACCCAGTACTTC; clone_size: NA; v_call: TRBV25-1; d_call: TRBD1; j_call: TRBJ2-5
cdr3_aa: CASSLFTAEDTEAFF; cdr3_nt: TGTGCCAGCAGCTTGTTCACAGCTGAAGACACTGAAGCTTTCTTT; clone_size: few; v_call: TRBV11-3; d_call: NA; j_call: TRBJ1-1
cdr3_aa: CASSFGGNTEAFF; cdr3_nt: TGCGCCAGCAGCTTCGGTGGGAACACTGAAGCTTTCTTT; clone_size: few; v_call: TRBV23-1; d_call: NA; j_call: TRBJ1-1
cdr3_aa: CASSVGGDLYEQYF; cdr3_nt: TGTGCCAGCAGCGTAGGTGGAGATCTCTACGAGCAGTACTTC; clone_size: few; v_call: TRBV9; d_call: NA; j_call: TRBJ2-7